This TCR beta chain comes out of a study of blood T cell repertoires in COVID-19. For the study at large: COVID-19 samples, acute and convalescent, were from the United States, Italy and Spain. T cells, B-cell-depleted T cells, or PBMCs provided the cDNA or gDNA that served as material.

As processed by the authors: Estimates of nucleated cell counts were drawn from the amplification of reference gene primers. The data were produced by immunoSEQ multiplex PCR, yet TCRdb's version contains in-frame clones alone and is incomplete. That table furnishes V, J and clone size, whereas the DNA furnished D and trimming. The sample yields over 50,000 clones, around 72% seen once. The CDR3 contains 14 residues. The V end was cut by 5 bases, the J end by 2 bases, with 10 bases between. CDR1 is LNHDA, CDR2 SQIVND, per germline (reference sequence). The rearrangement uses TRBV19 and TRBJ1-5; D unclear. The source of this sequence is a human donor with active or convalescent COVID-19. The donor label of this sample is uncertain. Specimen: peripheral blood. The CDR3 loop is CASSFSGGNQPQHF. CDR3 bases: TGTGCCAGTAGTTTTTCGGGAGGCAATCAGCCCCAGCATTTT.